This TCR beta chain came from a study of metastatic and nonmetastatic thyroid tumors. Between the trimmed V and J ends, which lost 5 bases and 2 bases, there was a span of 13 bases. Germline V lookup: CDR1 SGHAT, CDR2 FQNNGV. This CDR3 has 15 amino acids. TCRdb re-called the PCR reads through MiXCR. The profile covers about 20,000 clones, with over 20% appearing a single time and about 9.4% taken by the ten largest. Each patient came to thyroid surgery without any prior treatment (of any kind). This chain uses TRBV11-2 with TRBJ2-1, with D maybe TRBD1 (6 bases). The source of this sequence is a male donor with papillary thyroid cancer or a benign thyroid nodule (not recorded which). Some clones in this sample may be carry-over from other donors' samples. The sequenced sample consisted of tumor tissue. The CDR3 protein is CASSHREGAYNEQFF. The CDR3 DNA sequence: TGTGCCAGCAGCCATAGAGAGGGGGCCTACAATGAGCAGTTCTTC.